This note documents a single T cell receptor (beta chain) sequence. The sample is drawn from a study of blood T cell repertoires in COVID-19. Looking at the study overall: Samples came from the United States, Italy and Spain, spanning acute and convalescent COVID-19. Sample material is recorded as cDNA or gDNA derived from T cells, B-cell-depleted T cells, or PBMCs.

Germline values: CDR1 MRHNA, CDR2 SNTAGT. CDR3 size: 13 residues. V trimming: 6 bases; J trimming: 5 bases; junction bases outside the gene matches: 4. Sequencing used immunoSEQ multiplex PCR; TCRdb keeps in-frame clones, though not all of them. The sample yields about 200,000 clones, around 87% seen once. The sequencing sample was made of PBMCs or T cells enriched from blood (not recorded which). The sequence derives from a woman aged 35 to 49 in a cohort exposed to, infected with or recovered from COVID-19 (not recorded which). The chain carries TRBV6-4 and TRBJ2-1; 7 nucleotides line up with TRBD1. In DNA, the CDR3 is TGTGCCAGCAGCAGGGACAGTCACAATGAGCAGTTCTTC. Translated: CASSRDSHNEQFF.